This T cell receptor beta chain comes out of a study of OX40 agonist ivuxolimab in advanced cancers. Whole-study context: Recorded diagnoses for dose-escalation patients were hepatocellular carcinoma, melanoma, renal cell or head and neck cancer.

Assay used: immunoSEQ multiplex PCR; TCRdb lists only in-frame clones, some missing. Of 90,000 to 100,000 clones listed, almost 90% are singletons. This CDR3 has 14 residues. CDR1 and CDR2 from the germline V gene are LNHDA and SQIVND (reference sequence). V was clipped by 6 bases and J by 14 bases, with 22 bases between them. With autoimmune disease history or systemic immunosuppression, patients were excluded. The sample was CD4+ or CD8+ T cells sorted from blood, taken in a trial of the OX40 agonist ivuxolimab. V and J are TRBV19 and TRBJ1-4, with D tentatively TRBD1 (5 bases). This receptor was obtained from an adult with an advanced solid tumor such as melanoma, head and neck, liver or kidney cancer. CDR3 in DNA: TGTGCCAGTAGCATTCCCGGGACCCCAGCCGGGCTGTTTTTT. Its protein product is CASSIPGTPAGLFF.